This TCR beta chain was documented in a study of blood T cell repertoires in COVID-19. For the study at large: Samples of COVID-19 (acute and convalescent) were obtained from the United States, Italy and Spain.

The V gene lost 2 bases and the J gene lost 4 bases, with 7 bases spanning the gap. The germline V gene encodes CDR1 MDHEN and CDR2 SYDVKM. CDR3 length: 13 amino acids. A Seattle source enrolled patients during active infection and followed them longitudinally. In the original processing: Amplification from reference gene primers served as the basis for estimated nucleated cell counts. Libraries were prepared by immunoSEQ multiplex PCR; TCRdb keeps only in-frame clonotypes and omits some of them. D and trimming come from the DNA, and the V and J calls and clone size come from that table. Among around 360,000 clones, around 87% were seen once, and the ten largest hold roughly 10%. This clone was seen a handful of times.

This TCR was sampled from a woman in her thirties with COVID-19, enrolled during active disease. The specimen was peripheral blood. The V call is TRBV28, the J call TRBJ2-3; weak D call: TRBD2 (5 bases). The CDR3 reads CASSLTSADTQYF. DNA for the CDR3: TGTGCCAGCAGTTTAACTAGTGCAGATACGCAGTATTTT.